One and the same sample provided the 23 T cell receptor beta chains below, sequenced in a study of neoadjuvant anti-PD-1 for oral cavity cancer. This table comes from immunoSEQ multiplex PCR, and its TCRdb copy is limited to in-frame clones, with some not included. Of 13,000 to 15,000 clones listed, 60% to 80% are singletons. The sample's time point: after neoadjuvant nivolumab, at surgical resection. Sequences were derived from PBMCs, sampled after nivolumab (anti-PD-1) treatment. The receptors stem from a person aged 35-80 years with oral cavity squamous cell carcinoma.

V and J are TRBV28 and TRBJ1-1; 7 bases fit TRBD1. The CDR3 covers 15 residues. Germline V gene data show CDR1 as MDHEN and CDR2 as SYDVKM. V lost 5 bases and J lost 0; bases outside the gene matches: 6. Written as DNA, the CDR3 is TGTGCCAGCAGTCCAAGCGACAGGGTGAACACTGAAGCTTTCTTT. As protein: CASSPSDRVNTEAFF.

The CDR3 reads CASSALNTGELFF. CDR3 bases: TGTGCCAGCAGCGCCTTAAACACCGGGGAGCTGTTTTTT. This chain uses TRBV9 with TRBJ2-2; D is undetermined. The V and J ends lost 3 bases and 2 bases respectively, with 5 bases between them. Germline CDR1 and CDR2: SGDLS and YYNGEE. This CDR3 spans 13 amino acids.

The chain uses TRBV5-5 and TRBJ1-2; D is unresolved. V lost 4 bases to trimming and J lost 4 bases, with 14 bases between them. The CDR3 contains 14 residues. CDR1 is SGHKS and CDR2 is YYEKEE in the germline V gene (reference sequence). CDR3 DNA sequence: TGTGCCAGCAGCCCAGACACGGGAGGCTATGGCTACACCTTC. Protein product: CASSPDTGGYGYTF.

This clone was seen only a few times. V gene TRBV9 combines with J gene TRBJ1-1, with TRBD1 as a possible D gene (5 bases). The CDR3 is 13 residues long. The V and J ends lost 2 bases and 5 bases respectively, with 10 bases between them. CDR1 SGDLS and CDR2 YYNGEE come from the germline V gene. The CDR3 nucleotides are TGTGCCAGCAGCGTTATTTGGGGGACTGAAGCTTTCTTT. Protein product: CASSVIWGTEAFF.

The count of this clone is one. The rearrangement uses TRBV6-5 and TRBJ2-7; 13 bases fit TRBD2. The germline CDR1 and CDR2 sequences are MNHEY and SVGAGI. The CDR3 spans 16 residues. V lost 4 bases and J lost 4; bases outside the gene matches: 7. The CDR3 bases are TGTGCCAGCAGTTTAACCGGGACTAGCGGGACATACGAGCAGTACTTC. Protein sequence: CASSLTGTSGTYEQYF.

The V and J genes are TRBV6-5 and TRBJ1-1; D call uncertain. V was cut by 4 bases and J by 5 bases, with 8 bases left in between. Germline assignment: CDR1 MNHEY and CDR2 SVGAGI. CDR3 length equals 12 residues. CDR3 protein: CASSSLGTEAFF. CDR3 nucleotide sequence: TGTGCCAGCAGTTCGTTGGGGACTGAAGCTTTCTTT.

This clone was observed a handful of times. This sequence joins TRBV28 and TRBJ1-2; possible D gene TRBD1, 5 bases. With 4 bases removed from V and 5 bases from J, the gap between germline ends came to 26 bases. The CDR3 loop spans 18 amino acids. Germline V lookup: CDR1 MDHEN, CDR2 SYDVKM. CDR3 amino acids: CASSSFASPGWDSYGYTF. CDR3 nucleotides: TGTGCCAGCAGTTCCTTCGCTTCCCCAGGGTGGGACTCATATGGCTACACCTTC.

This clone was counted only a few times. V is TRBV10-3 and J is TRBJ1-5, with D tentatively TRBD1 (6 bases). The CDR3 loop spans 14 amino acids. Germline CDR1 is ENHRY and CDR2 is SYGVKD. The V end was cut by 6 bases, the J end by 6 bases, with 15 bases between. The CDR3 nucleotides are TGTGCCATCAGCCAACAGGGAGGGAGTCAGCCCCAGCATTTT. Its translation: CAISQQGGSQPQHF.

In its sample, this clone was seen a few times. CDR3 loop: CASSVAGVSIRSNQPQHF. For the CDR3, the DNA is TGTGCCAGCAGCGTCGCAGGGGTATCCATCAGGAGCAATCAGCCCCAGCATTTT. The chain couples TRBV7-8 to TRBJ1-5; D perhaps matches TRBD1 (6 bases). The germline CDR1 and CDR2 sequences are SGHVS and FQNEAQ. This CDR3 comprises 18 residues. V was shortened by 5 bases and J by 1 base, with 21 bases between the two germline ends.

The CDR3 sequence: CASTAPRTSGLNEQFF. CDR3 nucleotides: TGTGCCAGTACCGCCCCCCGGACTAGCGGGCTTAATGAGCAGTTCTTC. The gene calls are TRBV19 and TRBJ2-1, with 11 bases lining up with TRBD2. CDR3 length equals 16 residues. Germline V gene sequence: CDR1 LNHDA, CDR2 SQIVND (reference sequence). The V and J ends lost 7 bases and 7 bases, in that order; junction bases with no gene match: 12.

This clone has only a few counts. The chain links TRBV2 to TRBJ1-5; TRBD1 aligns across 8 bases. Germline V gene lookup returns CDR1 SNHLY and CDR2 FYNNEI. V shed 6 bases, J shed 5 bases, and the junction held 9 bases outside the gene matches. The CDR3 sequence is 15 residues long. The CDR3 nucleotides read TGTGCCAGCAGCCTAGGGGGGACAGGCGATCAGCCCCAGCATTTT. Translated: CASSLGGTGDQPQHF.

This clone was seen more than once but under ten times. The CDR3 coding sequence is TGTGCCAGCAGCAATAGCTTGGTCCCCTACTACGAGCAGTACTTC. Translated, it gives CASSNSLVPYYEQYF. This chain joins TRBV21-1 and TRBJ2-7; the DNA was not used to check the table's D call, TRBD2. TRBV21-1 is reported as a pseudogene. This CDR3 is 15 amino acids long.

The chain is built from TRBV10-3 and TRBJ2-5; 7 nucleotides agree with TRBD1. Germline V gene data show CDR1 as ENHRY and CDR2 as SYGVKD. The CDR3 consists of 15 residues. After removal of 0 bases from V and 1 base from J, the junction contained 2 bases not matched to a gene. CDR3 sequence reads: CAISESGQPQETQYF. The DNA for the CDR3 is TGTGCCATCAGTGAGTCGGGACAGCCCCAAGAGACCCAGTACTTC.

J is TRBJ2-3 and V is TRBV19, with 10 bases aligning to TRBD2. Germline CDR1 is LNHDA and CDR2 is SQIVND (reference sequence). The CDR3 spans 15 residues. J lost 4 bases, V lost 5 bases, and 6 bases had no gene match. CDR3 sequence: CASSPGLAAADTQYF. The CDR3 DNA sequence: TGTGCCAGTAGTCCCGGACTAGCGGCGGCAGATACGCAGTATTTT.

This rearrangement joins TRBV28 to TRBJ1-5; D gene unclear. The CDR3 is 13 amino acids. Germline V gives CDR1 MDHEN, CDR2 SYDVKM. V was trimmed by 5 bases and J by 0 bases, leaving 5 bases between them. The chain's CDR3 is CASSDYSNQPQHF. DNA for the CDR3: TGTGCCAGCAGTGATTATAGCAATCAGCCCCAGCATTTT.

The V gene is TRBV6-1, the J gene TRBJ1-1; unclear D gene. Germline V gives CDR1 MNHNS, CDR2 SASEGT. The CDR3 has 13 residues. V was cut by 1 base and J by 1 base, with 4 bases left in between. CDR3 sequence reads: CASSEVENTEAFF. The CDR3 DNA is TGTGCCAGCAGTGAAGTTGAGAACACTGAAGCTTTCTTT.

This chain links TRBV5-1 with TRBJ2-3, with TRBD2 matching over 11 bases. The CDR3 has 16 residues. Germline lookup yields CDR1 SGHRS and CDR2 YFSETQ. J was trimmed by 3 bases and V by 1 base; bases with no gene match: 4. The CDR3: CASSLRTSGRTDTQYF. As DNA, the CDR3 is TGCGCCAGCAGCTTGAGAACTAGCGGGAGAACAGATACGCAGTATTTT.

The chain links TRBV9 to TRBJ2-2, with D perhaps TRBD2 (6 bases). The length of the CDR3 is 15 residues. Germline CDR1 reads SGDLS; CDR2 reads YYNGEE. V was cut by 4 bases and J by 4 bases, with 14 bases left in between. The CDR3 sequence: CASSSEGRGTGELFF. CDR3 DNA sequence: TGTGCCAGCAGCTCCGAGGGGCGGGGCACCGGGGAGCTGTTTTTT.

This clone was counted only a few times. The rearrangement uses TRBV28 and TRBJ2-7, with D possibly called TRBD1 or TRBD2 (6 bases each). With 6 bases removed from V and 2 bases from J, the gap between germline ends came to 11 bases. CDR3 size: 13 residues. Looked up from germline, CDR1 is MDHEN and CDR2 is SYDVKM. This chain's CDR3 is CASRGASAYEQYF. CDR3 in DNA: TGTGCCAGCAGGGGGGCTAGCGCCTACGAGCAGTACTTC.

The genes are TRBV9 and TRBJ2-1, with 9 bases aligning to TRBD1. The CDR3 totals 15 residues. J was trimmed by 4 bases and V by 4 bases; bases with no gene match: 6. Germline V CDR1 and CDR2: SGDLS, YYNGEE. Here the CDR3 DNA reads TGTGCCAGCAGCCCGGGACAGGGTAGGTACAATGAGCAGTTCTTC. This encodes CASSPGQGRYNEQFF. Drawing the rest from reference TRBV9 and TRBJ2-1, the complete variable domain is DSGVTQTPKHLITATGQRVTLRCSPRSGDLSVYWYQQSLDQGLQFLIQYYNGEERAKGNILERFSAQQFPDLHSELNLSSLELGDSALYFCASSPGQGRYNEQFFGPGTRLTVL.

J is TRBJ2-3 and V is TRBV10-2, with 9 positions matching TRBD2. The trim removed 5 bases at V and 6 bases at J, leaving 12 bases unmatched. The CDR3 contains 16 residues. Germline CDR1 reads WSHSY; CDR2 reads SAAADI. CDR3 residues: CASSLSSGTPGDTQYF. DNA of the CDR3: TGCGCCAGCAGTCTCTCTAGCGGGACCCCGGGGGATACGCAGTATTTT.

The V call is TRBV27, the J call TRBJ2-7; D is perhaps TRBD1 or TRBD2 (5 bases each). Trimming took off 8 bases at V and 2 bases at J, with 16 bases between the two ends. The CDR3 has 14 amino acids. Germline CDR1 is MNHEY and CDR2 is SMNVEV (reference sequence). DNA for the CDR3: TGTGCCAGCGGGTCCGGGACCTCAACCTACGAGCAGTACTTC. It codes for CASGSGTSTYEQYF.

The chain has TRBV4-1 and TRBJ2-7; TRBD2 matches at 7 bases. Trimming removed 1 base from V and 1 base from J; junction bases left unmatched: 10. This CDR3 spans 17 amino acids. CDR1 MGHRA and CDR2 YSYEKL come from the germline V gene. CDR3 residues: CASSQVEGLAASYEQYF. The CDR3 coding sequence is TGCGCCAGCAGCCAAGTTGAGGGTCTAGCGGCTTCCTACGAGCAGTACTTC.